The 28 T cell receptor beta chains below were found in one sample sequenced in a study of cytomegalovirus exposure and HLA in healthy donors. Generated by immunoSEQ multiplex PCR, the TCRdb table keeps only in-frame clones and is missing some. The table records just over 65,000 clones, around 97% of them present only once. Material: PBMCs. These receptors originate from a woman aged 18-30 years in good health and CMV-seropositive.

In DNA form, the CDR3 reads TGTGCCTGGAGTGTACTTTCTCTGAAATCTTACAATGAGCAGTTCTTC. As protein: CAWSVLSLKSYNEQFF. V is TRBV30 and J is TRBJ2-1; D not certain. Per the germline V gene, CDR1 is GTSNPN and CDR2 is SVGIG (reference sequence). The CDR3 is made up of 16 amino acids. V dropped 0 bases and J dropped 4 bases, with 16 bases sitting between them.

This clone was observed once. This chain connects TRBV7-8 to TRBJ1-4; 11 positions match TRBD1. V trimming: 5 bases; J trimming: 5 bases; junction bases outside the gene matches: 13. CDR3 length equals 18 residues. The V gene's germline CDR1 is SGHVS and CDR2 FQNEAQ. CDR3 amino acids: CASSPQGRTGGRNEKLFF. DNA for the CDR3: TGTGCCAGCAGCCCCCAGGGCCGGACAGGGGGCCGAAATGAAAAACTGTTTTTT.

The DNA of the CDR3 is TGTGCCAGCAGCTTGTACGAAGGGGGAGAAGCAGGTGAGCAGTTCTTC. Protein product: CASSLYEGGEAGEQFF. The chain uses TRBV5-6 and TRBJ2-1, with D maybe TRBD1 (6 bases). Germline assignment: CDR1 SGHDT and CDR2 YYEEEE. The CDR3 sequence is 16 residues long. V was clipped by 1 base and J by 9 bases, with 20 bases between them.

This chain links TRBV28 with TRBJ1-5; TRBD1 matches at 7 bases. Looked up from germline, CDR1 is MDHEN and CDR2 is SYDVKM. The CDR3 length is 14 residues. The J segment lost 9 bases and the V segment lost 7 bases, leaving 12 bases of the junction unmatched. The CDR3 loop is CASTPHRGPLPQHF. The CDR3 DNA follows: TGTGCCAGCACTCCTCACAGGGGTCCCTTGCCCCAGCATTTT. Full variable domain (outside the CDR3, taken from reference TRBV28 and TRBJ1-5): DVKVTQSSRYLVKRTGEKVFLECVQDMDHENMFWYRQDPGLGLRLIYFSYDVKMKEKGDIPEGYSVSREKKERFSLILESASTNQTSMYLCASTPHRGPLPQHFGDGTRLSIL.

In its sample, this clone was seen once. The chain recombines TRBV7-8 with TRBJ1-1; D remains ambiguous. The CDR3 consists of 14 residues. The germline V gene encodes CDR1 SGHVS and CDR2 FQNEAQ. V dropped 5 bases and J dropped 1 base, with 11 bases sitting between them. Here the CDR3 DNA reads TGTGCCAGCAGCGTGTCGGGTGGGAACACTGAAGCTTTCTTT. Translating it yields CASSVSGGNTEAFF.

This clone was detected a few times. For the CDR3, the DNA is TGTGCCAGCAGCCCCCGGGACAGCGACAATCAGCCCCAGCATTTT. Its protein product is CASSPRDSDNQPQHF. The chain is built from TRBV28 and TRBJ1-5; 7 bases map to TRBD1. V shed 6 bases and J 3 bases; nucleotides not matched to a gene: 8. Germline loops: CDR1 MDHEN, CDR2 SYDVKM. The CDR3 has 15 amino acids.

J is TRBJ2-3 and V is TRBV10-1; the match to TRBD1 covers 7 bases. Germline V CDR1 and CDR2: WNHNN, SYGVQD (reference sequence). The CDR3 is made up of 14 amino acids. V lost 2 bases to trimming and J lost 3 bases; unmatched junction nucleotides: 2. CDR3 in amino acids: CASSEDRVTDTQYF. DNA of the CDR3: TGCGCCAGCAGTGAGGACAGGGTTACAGATACGCAGTATTTT.

The CDR3 loop reads CASSSLAGDYNEQFF. The DNA for the CDR3 is TGTGCCAGCAGTTCACTAGCGGGCGATTACAATGAGCAGTTCTTC. The chain employs TRBV6-4 and TRBJ2-1; 9 bases match TRBD2. The germline gives CDR1 MRHNA, CDR2 SNTAGT. The length of the CDR3 is 15 residues. The trim removed 5 bases at V and 4 bases at J, leaving 6 bases unmatched.

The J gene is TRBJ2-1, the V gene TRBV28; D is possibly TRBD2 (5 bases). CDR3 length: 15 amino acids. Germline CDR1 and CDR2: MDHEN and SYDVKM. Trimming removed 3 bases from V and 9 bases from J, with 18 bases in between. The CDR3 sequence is CASSFPQTPRGEQFF. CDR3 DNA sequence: TGTGCCAGCAGTTTTCCTCAGACTCCTCGGGGTGAGCAGTTCTTC.

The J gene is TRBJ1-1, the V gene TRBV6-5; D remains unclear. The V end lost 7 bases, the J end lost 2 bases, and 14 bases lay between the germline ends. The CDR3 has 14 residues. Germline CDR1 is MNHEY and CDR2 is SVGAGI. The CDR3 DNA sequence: TGTGCCAGCACCCCCGGGAGGTTTAACACTGAAGCTTTCTTT. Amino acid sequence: CASTPGRFNTEAFF.

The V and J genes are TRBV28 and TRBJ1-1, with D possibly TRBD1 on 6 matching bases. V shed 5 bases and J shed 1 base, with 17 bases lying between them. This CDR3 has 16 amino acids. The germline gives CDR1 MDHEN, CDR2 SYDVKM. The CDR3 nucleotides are TGTGCCAGCAGTGTGCACCCAGGGGCAGAGAACACTGAAGCTTTCTTT. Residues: CASSVHPGAENTEAFF.

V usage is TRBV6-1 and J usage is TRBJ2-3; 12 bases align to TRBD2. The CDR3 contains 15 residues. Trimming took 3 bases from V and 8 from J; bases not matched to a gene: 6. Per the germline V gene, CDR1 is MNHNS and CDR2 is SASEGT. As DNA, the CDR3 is TGTGCCAGCAGTGAGGAGGGACTAGCGGGTCTTACGCAGTATTTT. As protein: CASSEEGLAGLTQYF.

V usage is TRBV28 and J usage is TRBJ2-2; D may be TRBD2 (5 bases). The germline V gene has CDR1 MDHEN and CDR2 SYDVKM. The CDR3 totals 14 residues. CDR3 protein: CASSWPVEGGELFF. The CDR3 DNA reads TGTGCTTCAAGTTGGCCGGTAGAGGGCGGGGAGCTGTTTTTT.

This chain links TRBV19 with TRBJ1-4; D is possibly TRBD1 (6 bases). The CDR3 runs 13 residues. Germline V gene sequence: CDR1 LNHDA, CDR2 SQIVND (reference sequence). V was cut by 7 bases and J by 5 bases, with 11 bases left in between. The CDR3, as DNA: TGTGCCAGTACTAGTAGGGGGAATGAAAAACTGTTTTTT. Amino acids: CASTSRGNEKLFF.

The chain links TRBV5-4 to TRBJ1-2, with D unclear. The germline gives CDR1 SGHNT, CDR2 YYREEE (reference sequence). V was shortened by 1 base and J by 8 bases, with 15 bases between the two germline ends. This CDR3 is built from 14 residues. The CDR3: CASSLRGPSSGYTF. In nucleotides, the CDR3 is TGTGCCAGCAGCTTGAGAGGGCCATCGTCCGGCTACACCTTC.

The CDR3 DNA reads TGTGCCAGCAGTTCACCGGGACAGGGGCCAACTAATGAAAAACTGTTTTTT. It is translated as CASSSPGQGPTNEKLFF. The chain is built from TRBV28 and TRBJ1-4; 10 positions agree with TRBD1. The V gene end was trimmed by 4 bases and the J gene end by 0 bases; junction bases not matched to a gene: 5. CDR1 is MDHEN and CDR2 is SYDVKM in the germline V gene. CDR3 size: 17 residues. Full variable domain (missing parts from reference TRBV28 and TRBJ1-4): DVKVTQSSRYLVKRTGEKVFLECVQDMDHENMFWYRQDPGLGLRLIYFSYDVKMKEKGDIPEGYSVSREKKERFSLILESASTNQTSMYLCASSSPGQGPTNEKLFFGSGTQLSVL.

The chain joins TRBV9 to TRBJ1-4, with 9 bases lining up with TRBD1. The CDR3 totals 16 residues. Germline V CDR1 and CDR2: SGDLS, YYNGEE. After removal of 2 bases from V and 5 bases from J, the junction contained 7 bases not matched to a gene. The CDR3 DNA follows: TGTGCCAGCAGCGTTTACAGGGGGCAAGGAAATGAAAAACTGTTTTTT. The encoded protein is CASSVYRGQGNEKLFF. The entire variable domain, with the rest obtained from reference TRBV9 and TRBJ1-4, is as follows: DSGVTQTPKHLITATGQRVTLRCSPRSGDLSVYWYQQSLDQGLQFLIQYYNGEERAKGNILERFSAQQFPDLHSELNLSSLELGDSALYFCASSVYRGQGNEKLFFGSGTQLSVL.

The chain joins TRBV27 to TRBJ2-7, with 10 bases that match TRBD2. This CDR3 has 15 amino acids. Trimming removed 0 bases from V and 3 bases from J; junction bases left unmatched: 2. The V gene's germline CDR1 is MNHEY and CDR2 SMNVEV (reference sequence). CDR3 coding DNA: TGTGCCAGCAGTTTATCACTAGCGGGGCACTACGAGCAGTACTTC. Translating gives CASSLSLAGHYEQYF.

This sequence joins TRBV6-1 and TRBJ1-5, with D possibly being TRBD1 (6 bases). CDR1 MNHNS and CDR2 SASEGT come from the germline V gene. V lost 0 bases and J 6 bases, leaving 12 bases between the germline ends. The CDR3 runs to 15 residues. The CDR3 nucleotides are TGTGCCAGCAGTGAAGCACAGGGTTTCGGTCAGCCCCAGCATTTT. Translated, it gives CASSEAQGFGQPQHF.

The chain's CDR3 is CASSFGEEKKYF. The DNA of the CDR3 is TGTGCCAGCAGTTTTGGAGAGGAAAAAAAGTACTTC. This sequence joins TRBV28 and TRBJ2-4, with D uncertain. Germline V gene lookup returns CDR1 MDHEN and CDR2 SYDVKM. Trimming took 3 bases from V and 14 from J, leaving 14 bases between them. This CDR3 has 12 amino acids.

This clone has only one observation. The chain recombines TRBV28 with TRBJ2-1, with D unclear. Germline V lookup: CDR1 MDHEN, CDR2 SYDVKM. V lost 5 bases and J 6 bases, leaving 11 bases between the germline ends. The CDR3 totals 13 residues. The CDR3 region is CASSRDMFNEQFF. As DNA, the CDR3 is TGTGCCAGCAGTCGCGACATGTTCAATGAGCAGTTCTTC.

The CDR3 region is CATSKILTGGDGYTF. CDR3 in DNA: TGTGCCACCAGCAAAATCCTAACAGGGGGAGATGGCTACACCTTC. This chain uses TRBV15 with TRBJ1-2; 8 bases fit TRBD1. CDR3 length: 15 amino acids. The V gene end was trimmed by 4 bases and the J gene end by 6 bases; junction bases not matched to a gene: 10. Germline V CDR1 and CDR2: LNHNV, YYDKDF (reference sequence).

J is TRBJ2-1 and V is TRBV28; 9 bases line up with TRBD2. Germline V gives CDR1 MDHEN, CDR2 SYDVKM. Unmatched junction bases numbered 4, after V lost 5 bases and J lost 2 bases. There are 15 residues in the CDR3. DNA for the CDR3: TGTGCCAGCAGTCCCCGACTAGCGGCCTACAATGAGCAGTTCTTC. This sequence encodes CASSPRLAAYNEQFF.

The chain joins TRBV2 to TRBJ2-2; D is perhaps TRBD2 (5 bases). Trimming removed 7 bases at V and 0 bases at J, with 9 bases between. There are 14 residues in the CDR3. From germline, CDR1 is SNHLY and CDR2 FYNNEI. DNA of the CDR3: TGTGCCAGCAAGTACGGGACGAACACCGGGGAGCTGTTTTTT. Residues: CASKYGTNTGELFF.

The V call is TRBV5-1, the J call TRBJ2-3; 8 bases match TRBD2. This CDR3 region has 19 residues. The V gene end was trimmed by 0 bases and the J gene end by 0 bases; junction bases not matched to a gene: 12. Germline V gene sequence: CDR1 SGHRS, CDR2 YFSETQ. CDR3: CASSLAPPRGGISTDTQYF. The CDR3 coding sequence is TGCGCCAGCAGCTTGGCCCCGCCACGGGGGGGTATTAGCACAGATACGCAGTATTTT.

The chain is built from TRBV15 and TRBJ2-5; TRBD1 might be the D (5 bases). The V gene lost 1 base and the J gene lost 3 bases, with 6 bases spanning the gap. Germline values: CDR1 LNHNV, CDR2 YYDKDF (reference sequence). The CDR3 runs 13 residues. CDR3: CATSRGREETQYF. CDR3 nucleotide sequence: TGTGCCACCAGCAGAGGCAGGGAAGAGACCCAGTACTTC.

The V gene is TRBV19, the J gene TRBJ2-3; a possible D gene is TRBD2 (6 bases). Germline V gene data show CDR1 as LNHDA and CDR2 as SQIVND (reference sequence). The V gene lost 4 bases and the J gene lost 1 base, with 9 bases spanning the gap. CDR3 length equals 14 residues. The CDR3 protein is CASSSGIGTDTQYF. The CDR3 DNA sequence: TGTGCCAGTAGTAGCGGGATTGGCACAGATACGCAGTATTTT.

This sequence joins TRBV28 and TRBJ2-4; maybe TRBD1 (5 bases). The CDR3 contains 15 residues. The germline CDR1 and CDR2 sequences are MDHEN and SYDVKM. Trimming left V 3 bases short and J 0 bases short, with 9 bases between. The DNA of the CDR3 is TGTGCCAGCAGTTTTAATGGGGCAGCCAAAAACATTCAGTACTTC. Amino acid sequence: CASSFNGAAKNIQYF.